This passage covers 21 T cell receptor beta chains from one sample sequenced in a study of cytomegalovirus exposure and HLA in healthy donors. It was with 60 Vbeta and 13 Jbeta primers that the PCR ran. Measured with immunoSEQ multiplex PCR; TCRdb has only the in-frame clones, and not every one. The sample holds fewer than 250,000 clones. The material sequenced was PBMCs. The receptors come from a woman younger than 45 in good health and CMV-seropositive.

J is TRBJ2-3 and V is TRBV28, with D possibly being TRBD2 (6 bases). V was pared by 4 bases and J by 4 bases, with 18 bases between. Germline assignment: CDR1 MDHEN and CDR2 SYDVKM. CDR3 length: 16 residues. CDR3 coding DNA: TGTGCCAGCAGTTCCCCGATAGTAGCGGAAGCAGATACGCAGTATTTT. Its protein is CASSSPIVAEADTQYF.

The rearrangement joins TRBV9 to TRBJ1-3, with 8 bases lining up with TRBD1. There are 15 residues in the CDR3. J gave up 4 bases and V 3 bases, and 6 bases lay outside the gene matches. The germline V gene has CDR1 SGDLS and CDR2 YYNGEE. The CDR3 spells CASSAGGRRGNTIYF. CDR3 DNA sequence: TGTGCCAGCAGCGCAGGGGGCCGGCGGGGAAACACCATATATTTT.

The chain links TRBV10-1 to TRBJ2-5; D not resolved. The CDR3 length is 13 residues. The V gene lost 4 bases and the J gene lost 1 base, with 7 bases spanning the gap. Germline CDR1 and CDR2: WNHNN and SYGVQD (reference sequence). CDR3 amino acids: CASSGAAQETQYF. In nucleotides, the CDR3 is TGCGCCAGCAGTGGGGCCGCCCAAGAGACCCAGTACTTC.

This rearrangement joins TRBV5-1 to TRBJ1-3; 8 bases align to TRBD1. Germline CDR1 reads SGHRS; CDR2 reads YFSETQ. The CDR3 covers 14 residues. V lost 5 bases, J lost 7 bases, and 8 bases stayed unmatched. CDR3 in amino acids: CASRPTGGGNTIYF. CDR3 sequence (DNA): TGCGCCAGCAGGCCTACAGGGGGAGGGAACACCATATATTTT.

The chain links TRBV5-1 to TRBJ2-1; 8 bases align to TRBD2. The CDR3 is made up of 15 amino acids. Germline V gene sequence: CDR1 SGHRS, CDR2 YFSETQ. The junction had 7 bases not matched to a gene; V was cut back by 5 bases and J by 3 bases. CDR3 amino acids: CASRLSGSFYNEQFF. DNA of the CDR3: TGCGCCAGCAGACTAAGCGGGAGCTTCTACAATGAGCAGTTCTTC.

The chain couples TRBV9 to TRBJ1-2; D is undetermined. Trimming removed 3 bases from V and 4 bases from J, with 10 bases in between. The CDR3 runs to 13 residues. Germline CDR1 SGDLS, CDR2 YYNGEE. CDR3: CASSARGSYGYTF. CDR3 DNA sequence: TGTGCCAGCAGCGCACGGGGAAGCTATGGCTACACCTTC.

The CDR3 DNA is TGTGCCCAGCCCCTTGCTAGCGGGATAAACACCGGGGAGCTGTTTTTT. It specifies CAQPLASGINTGELFF. The genes are TRBV2 and TRBJ2-2; 9 nucleotides line up with TRBD2. V lost 11 bases to trimming and J lost 2 bases; unmatched junction nucleotides: 12. Per the germline V gene, CDR1 is SNHLY and CDR2 is FYNNEI. The CDR3 loop spans 16 amino acids.

The chain employs TRBV5-6 and TRBJ1-1; weak D call: TRBD1 (5 bases). CDR3 length: 16 residues. Per germline, CDR1 SGHDT and CDR2 YYEEEE. Between the trimmed V and J ends, which lost 1 base and 8 bases, there was a span of 21 bases. The CDR3 spells CASSLLGDARGKEAFF. The CDR3 DNA reads TGTGCCAGCAGCTTGTTGGGGGACGCGCGGGGGAAAGAAGCTTTCTTT.

Concerning this clone: The junction shows a germline mismatch at one end, possibly a read error. This rearrangement joins TRBV7-9 to TRBJ2-3, with TRBD1 matching 7 bases. Per germline, CDR1 SEHNR and CDR2 FQNEAQ (reference sequence). The length of the CDR3 is 13 residues. CDR3 sequence reads: CASSLARLGQVTF. CDR3 nucleotides: TGTGCCAGCAGCTTAGCGAGGCTAGGACAGGTCACTTTT.

This chain joins TRBV9 and TRBJ1-4, with a possible D match to TRBD1 (5 bases). Germline CDR1 is SGDLS and CDR2 is YYNGEE. With 4 bases removed from V and 8 bases from J, the gap between germline ends came to 15 bases. The CDR3 covers 14 residues. The CDR3 region is CASSSSTGSEKLFF. DNA for the CDR3: TGTGCCAGCAGCTCCTCTACAGGTAGCGAAAAACTGTTTTTT.

The chain has TRBV6-7 and TRBJ1-5; 7 bases fit TRBD1. TRBV6-7 is assigned to the ORF class and has an uncertain function. V was clipped by 4 bases and J by 1 base; unmatched bases: 16. This CDR3 spans 19 amino acids. CDR3 residues: CASSSGQTNVNPSNQPQHF. CDR3 in DNA: TGTGCCAGCAGTTCGGGACAGACCAACGTAAACCCAAGCAATCAGCCCCAGCATTTT.

This rearrangement joins TRBV2 to TRBJ1-1; D call uncertain. V lost 8 bases, J lost 3 bases, and 10 bases lay in between. Germline CDR1 SNHLY, CDR2 FYNNEI. This CDR3 has 12 residues. In nucleotides, the CDR3 is TGTGCCAGCCAAGGCGGGGACACTGAAGCTTTCTTT. It codes for CASQGGDTEAFF.

The chain combines TRBV28 with TRBJ2-1, with 10 positions matching TRBD1. This CDR3 region has 15 residues. V dropped 7 bases and J dropped 3; count of bases not matched to a gene: 6. Looked up from germline, CDR1 is MDHEN and CDR2 is SYDVKM. The CDR3 nucleotides read TGTGCCAGCAATTCTGGGACAGGGGACTACAATGAGCAGTTCTTC. Its protein is CASNSGTGDYNEQFF. Drawing the rest from reference TRBV28 and TRBJ2-1, the complete variable domain is DVKVTQSSRYLVKRTGEKVFLECVQDMDHENMFWYRQDPGLGLRLIYFSYDVKMKEKGDIPEGYSVSREKKERFSLILESASTNQTSMYLCASNSGTGDYNEQFFGPGTRLTVL.

The chain carries TRBV21-1 and TRBJ2-7; the D call of TRBD1 is as the table states it, not checked on the DNA. TRBV21-1 is an annotated pseudogene. The CDR3 is 14 residues long. CDR3 residues: CASSKGNRNYEQYF. The CDR3 DNA follows: TGTGCCAGCAGCAAGGGCAACAGGAACTACGAGCAGTACTTC.

The V gene is TRBV4-3, the J gene TRBJ1-3, with 12 bases aligning to TRBD1. The CDR3 has 16 amino acids. The V gene end was trimmed by 3 bases and the J gene end by 7 bases; junction bases not matched to a gene: 7. In germline, CDR1 is LGHNA, CDR2 YSLEER. As DNA, the CDR3 is TGCGCCAGCAGCCAGTTTCCGGGACAGGGGGCGAACACCATATATTTT. Its protein product is CASSQFPGQGANTIYF.

The chain uses TRBV28 and TRBJ2-1; D remains unclear. The CDR3 is 11 amino acids. V dropped 5 bases and J dropped 8 bases, with 7 bases sitting between them. Per germline, CDR1 MDHEN and CDR2 SYDVKM. CDR3 in DNA: TGTGCCAGCAGTGTCCAATATGAGCAGTTCTTC. Translated, it gives CASSVQYEQFF.

The chain couples TRBV4-2 to TRBJ1-2; no firm D call. The CDR3 consists of 17 residues. Trimming took off 4 bases at V and 2 bases at J, with 20 bases between the two ends. The germline CDR1 and CDR2 sequences are LGHNA and YNFKEQ. This chain's CDR3 is CASSPRIGQAENYGYTF. CDR3 nucleotides: TGTGCCAGCAGCCCAAGGATAGGTCAGGCAGAAAACTATGGCTACACCTTC.

This sequence joins TRBV2 and TRBJ1-5; 8 positions agree with TRBD1. CDR1 SNHLY and CDR2 FYNNEI come from the germline V gene. Trimming cost V 4 bases and J 5 bases; bases outside gene matches: 4. The length of the CDR3 is 14 residues. For the CDR3, the DNA is TGTGCCAGCAGTGTTGGACAGGGATATCAGCCCCAGCATTTT. Its protein is CASSVGQGYQPQHF.

This chain joins TRBV2 and TRBJ2-6; D call uncertain. The V end was cut by 7 bases, the J end by 4 bases, with 8 bases between. Germline values: CDR1 SNHLY, CDR2 FYNNEI. This CDR3 region has 13 residues. CDR3 bases: TGTGCCAGCACAGGATCCGGGGCCAACGTCCTGACTTTC. As protein: CASTGSGANVLTF.

This rearrangement joins TRBV18 to TRBJ1-4, with D unclear. Germline values: CDR1 KGHSH, CDR2 LQKENI. V lost 3 bases and J lost 13, with 15 bases in between. The CDR3 spans 13 residues. CDR3: CASSPTQLEGLFF. CDR3 nucleotide sequence: TGTGCCAGCTCACCGACACAGCTTGAAGGACTGTTTTTT.

The chain combines TRBV20-1 with TRBJ1-2; TRBD1 agrees at 7 bases. CDR3 length: 11 amino acids. Losses at the gene ends were 3 bases for V and 8 bases for J; bases not matched to a gene: 3. Germline V lookup: CDR1 DFQATT, CDR2 SNEGSKA (reference sequence). The CDR3 here is CSARPGQGYTF. In DNA form, the CDR3 reads TGCAGTGCTAGGCCGGGACAGGGCTACACCTTC.